This T cell receptor beta chain was obtained from a study of molecular identifiers for immune sequencing clone quantification. Between roughly 19,000 and 1,000,000 sorted cells, with 10%, 30% or 50% RNA, yielded naive CD8 libraries. Naive CD8 T cells, phenotype CD8+CD4-CCR7+CD45RA+, were sorted. Overall study results and limits: One cell's worth of spiked Jurkat TCR RNA was reportedly detectable among roughly 1 million naive cells.

CDR1 and CDR2 from the germline V gene are MNHEY and SVGAGI. V was shortened by 6 bases and J by 12 bases, with 17 bases between the two germline ends. The CDR3 loop spans 12 amino acids. Making the bulk TCR libraries relied on previously described methods and listed TCR primers. TCRdb redid the calling of the PCR reads with MiXCR, one entry per CDR3 protein. This table holds about half a million distinct CDR3 sequences, 25% found once. The table lists this clonotype with many counts. Its antigen is currently unknown. The TCR comes from a human donor in good health. Some libraries in this study had Jurkat cell RNA spiked in. Sequencing was carried out using naive CD8+ T cells from blood, with Jurkat cell RNA spiked in. Subset denoted: FACS-sorted CD8+CD4-CCR7+CD45RA+ naive T cells. The rearrangement joins TRBV6-5 to TRBJ1-1, with D perhaps matching TRBD1 (5 bases). CDR3 DNA sequence: TGTGCCAGCAGAAACGATGGGGGTGTGACTTTCTTT. It codes for CASRNDGGVTFF.